Below, 9 T cell receptor beta chains from the same sample are listed, as sequenced in a study of T cells after posttransplantation cyclophosphamide. Sequencing used immunoSEQ multiplex PCR; TCRdb keeps in-frame clones, though not all of them. The data hold 10,000 or so clones, with roughly 80% observed a single time. Busulfan-fludarabine conditioning, marrow transplant, and cyclophosphamide on days +3 and +4 were administered. The material sequenced was PBMCs, taken about 2,000 days after allogeneic stem cell transplant with posttransplant cyclophosphamide. The receptors originated from a female patient aged 50-65 years who received an allogeneic stem cell transplant from a related donor, was CMV-positive, and had no GVHD. The graft donor may account for some of the T cells.

J is TRBJ1-2 and V is TRBV20-1; 7 nucleotides agree with TRBD1. CDR3 length: 11 amino acids. Unmatched junction bases numbered 4, after V lost 6 bases and J lost 6 bases. Germline V gene sequence: CDR1 DFQATT, CDR2 SNEGSKA (reference sequence). CDR3 nucleotide sequence: TGCAGTGCCGGACAGGTTGATGGCTACACCTTC. It specifies CSAGQVDGYTF.

The chain has TRBV19 and TRBJ1-2, with unresolved D. Between the trimmed V and J ends, which lost 4 bases and 0 bases, there was a span of 9 bases. The length of the CDR3 is 14 residues. Germline V lookup: CDR1 LNHDA, CDR2 SQIVND (reference sequence). As DNA, the CDR3 is TGTGCCAGTAGTAGGACTGAAACTAACTATGGCTACACCTTC. This encodes CASSRTETNYGYTF.

This chain links TRBV9 with TRBJ2-7; 10 bases are shared with TRBD2. CDR1 and CDR2 from the germline V gene are SGDLS and YYNGEE. The junction had 5 bases not matched to a gene; V was cut back by 0 bases and J by 2 bases. The CDR3 runs 16 residues. The CDR3 nucleotides read TGTGCCAGCAGCGTAGAGCCGCTAGCGGGGGCCTACGAGCAGTACTTC. It translates to CASSVEPLAGAYEQYF.

The table lists this clone with a count of one. The chain links TRBV29-1 to TRBJ2-3, with 7 bases fitting TRBD2. Germline-derived CDR1 and CDR2 are SQVTM and ANQGSEA. The CDR3 sequence is 14 residues long. V lost 4 bases, J lost 5 bases, and 9 bases stayed unmatched. For the CDR3, the DNA is TGCAGCGTTGTCCTGAGCGGGACCAAAGATACGCAGTATTTT. This sequence encodes CSVVLSGTKDTQYF.

This clone appeared once. The V and J genes are TRBV18 and TRBJ2-3, with TRBD1 as a possible D gene (6 bases). The CDR3 extends over 14 amino acids. V shed 6 bases and J shed 4 bases, with 14 bases lying between them. Germline V gene data show CDR1 as KGHSH and CDR2 as LQKENI. CDR3 protein: CASSRRQESDTQYF. For the CDR3, the DNA is TGTGCCAGCTCCCGCCGACAGGAGTCAGATACGCAGTATTTT.

The rearrangement links TRBV27 to TRBJ2-7; 8 bases align to TRBD2. CDR3 length: 14 residues. V gave up 3 bases and J gave up 8 bases; unmatched junction bases: 9. Germline V gene data show CDR1 as MNHEY and CDR2 as SMNVEV (reference sequence). The CDR3 nucleotides are TGTGCCAGCAGTTTCAGCGGGAGCACAGGACAGCAGTACTTC. This gives the protein CASSFSGSTGQQYF.

V is TRBV7-3 and J is TRBJ1-6, with 10 bases matching TRBD1. The CDR3 has 15 amino acids. V trimming: 2 bases; J trimming: 7 bases; junction bases outside the gene matches: 2. Germline assignment: CDR1 SGHTA and CDR2 FQGTGA. CDR3 DNA sequence: TGTGCCAGCAGCTTAGCGGGACAGGGGAATTCACCCCTCCACTTT. This codes for CASSLAGQGNSPLHF.

The chain has TRBV19 and TRBJ1-4; D unresolved. The germline V and J ends were trimmed by 3 bases and 5 bases, with 10 bases remaining between them. The length of the CDR3 is 14 residues. CDR1 and CDR2 from the germline V gene are LNHDA and SQIVND (reference sequence). CDR3 nucleotides: TGTGCCAGTAGTATCCGGGGTGGGAATGAAAAACTGTTTTTT. This sequence encodes CASSIRGGNEKLFF.

The count of this clone is one. This chain connects TRBV7-2 to TRBJ2-7; 11 nucleotides match TRBD1. There are 17 residues in the CDR3. V lost 0 bases, J lost 5 bases, and 9 bases stayed unmatched. CDR1 and CDR2 from the germline V gene are SGHTA and FQGNSA. CDR3 protein: CASSLAHGQGARNEQYF. The CDR3 nucleotides read TGTGCCAGCAGCTTAGCTCACGGACAGGGGGCGAGAAACGAGCAGTACTTC.